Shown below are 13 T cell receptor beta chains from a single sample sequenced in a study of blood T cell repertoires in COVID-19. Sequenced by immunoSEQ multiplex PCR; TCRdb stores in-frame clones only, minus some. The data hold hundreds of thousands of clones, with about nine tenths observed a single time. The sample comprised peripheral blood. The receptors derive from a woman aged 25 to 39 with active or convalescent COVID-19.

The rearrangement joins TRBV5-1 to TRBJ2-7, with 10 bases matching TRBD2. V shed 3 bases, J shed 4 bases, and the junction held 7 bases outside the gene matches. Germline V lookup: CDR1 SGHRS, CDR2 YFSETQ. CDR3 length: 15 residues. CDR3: CASSSLTSGSYEQYF. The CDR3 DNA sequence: TGCGCCAGCAGCTCTTTGACTAGCGGGTCTTACGAGCAGTACTTC.

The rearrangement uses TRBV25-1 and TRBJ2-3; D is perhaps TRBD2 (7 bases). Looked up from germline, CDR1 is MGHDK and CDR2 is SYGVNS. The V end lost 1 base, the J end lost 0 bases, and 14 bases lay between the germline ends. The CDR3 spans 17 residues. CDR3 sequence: CASSELGGGLSTDTQYF. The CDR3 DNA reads TGTGCCAGCAGTGAATTGGGGGGGGGCCTTAGCACAGATACGCAGTATTTT.

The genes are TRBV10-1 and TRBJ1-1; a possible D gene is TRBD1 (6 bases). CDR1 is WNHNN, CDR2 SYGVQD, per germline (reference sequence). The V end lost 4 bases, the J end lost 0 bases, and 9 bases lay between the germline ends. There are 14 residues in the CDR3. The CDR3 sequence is CASSADRMNTEAFF. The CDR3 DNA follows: TGCGCCAGCAGTGCCGACAGGATGAACACTGAAGCTTTCTTT.

The chain's CDR3 is CASSQGQGGSPLHF. CDR3 bases: TGTGCCAGCAGCCAAGGGCAGGGGGGTTCACCCCTCCACTTT. The chain links TRBV3-1 (or the pseudogene TRBV3-2) to TRBJ1-6; TRBD1 aligns across 7 bases. With 1 base clipped from V and 9 bases from J, the junction kept 3 bases outside the gene matches. CDR1 is LGHDT, CDR2 YNNKEL, per germline (reference sequence). The CDR3 is 14 residues long.

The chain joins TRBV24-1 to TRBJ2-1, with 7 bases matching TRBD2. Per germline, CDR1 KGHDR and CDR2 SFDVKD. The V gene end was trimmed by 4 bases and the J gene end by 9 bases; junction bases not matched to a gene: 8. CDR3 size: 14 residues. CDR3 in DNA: TGTGCCACCAGTGAAAGGACTAGTGGTGGTGAGCAGTTCTTC. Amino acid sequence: CATSERTSGGEQFF.

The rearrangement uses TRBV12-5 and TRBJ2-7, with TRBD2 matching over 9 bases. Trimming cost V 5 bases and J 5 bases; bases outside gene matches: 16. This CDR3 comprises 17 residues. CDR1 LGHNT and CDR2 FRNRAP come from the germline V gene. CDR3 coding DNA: TGTGCTAGTGGTCCCCATATATCTAGCGGGGAGGTGGACGAGCAGTACTTC. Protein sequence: CASGPHISSGEVDEQYF.

CDR3: CASRAGQTNTGELFF. CDR3 bases: TGTGCCAGCAGGGCGGGACAGACGAACACCGGGGAGCTGTTTTTT. The chain joins TRBV6-5 to TRBJ2-2; tentative D call: TRBD1 (7 bases). The V gene's germline CDR1 is MNHEY and CDR2 SVGAGI. Trimming removed 6 bases from V and 0 bases from J, with 11 bases in between. This CDR3 has 15 residues.

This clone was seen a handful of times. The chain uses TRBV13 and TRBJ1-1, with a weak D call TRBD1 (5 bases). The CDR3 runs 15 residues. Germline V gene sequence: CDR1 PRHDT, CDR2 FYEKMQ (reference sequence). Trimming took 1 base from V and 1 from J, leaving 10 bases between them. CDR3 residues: CASSLAGTGNTEAFF. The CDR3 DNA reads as TGTGCCAGCAGCTTAGCTGGGACTGGGAACACTGAAGCTTTCTTT.

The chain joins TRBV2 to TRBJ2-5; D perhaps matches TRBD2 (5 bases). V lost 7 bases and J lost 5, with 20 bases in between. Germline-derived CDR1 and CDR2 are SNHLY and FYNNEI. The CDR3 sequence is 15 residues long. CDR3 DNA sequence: TGTGCCAGCATGCACGGAGAGGGCTCCAAGGAGACCCAGTACTTC. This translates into CASMHGEGSKETQYF. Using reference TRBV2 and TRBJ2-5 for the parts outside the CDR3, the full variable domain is EPEVTQTPSHQVTQMGQEVILRCVPISNHLYFYWYRQILGQKVEFLVSFYNNEISEKSEIFDDQFSVERPDGSNFTLKIRSTKLEDSAMYFCASMHGEGSKETQYFGPGTRLLVL.

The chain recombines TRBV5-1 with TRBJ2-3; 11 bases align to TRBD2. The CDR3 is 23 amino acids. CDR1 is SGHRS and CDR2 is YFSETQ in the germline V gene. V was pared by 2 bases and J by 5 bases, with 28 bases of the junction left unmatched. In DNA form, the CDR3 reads TGCGCCAGCAGCTTACATTTTCGTTCCCCCGGGTCTAGTCTAGCGGGGGGCGGAGATACGCAGTATTTT. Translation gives CASSLHFRSPGSSLAGGGDTQYF. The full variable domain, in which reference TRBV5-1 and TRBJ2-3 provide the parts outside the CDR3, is KAGVTQTPRYLIKTRGQQVTLSCSPISGHRSVSWYQQTPGQGLQFLFEYFSETQRNKGNFPGRFSGRQFSNSRSEMNVSTLELGDSALYLCASSLHFRSPGSSLAGGGDTQYFGPGTRLTVL.

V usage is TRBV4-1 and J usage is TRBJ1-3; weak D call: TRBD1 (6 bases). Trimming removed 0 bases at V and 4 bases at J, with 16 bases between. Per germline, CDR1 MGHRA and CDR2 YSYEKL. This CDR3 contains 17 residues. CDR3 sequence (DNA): TGCGCCAGCAGCCAAGATCCCCGACAGGTGGAAGGAAACACCATATATTTT. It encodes CASSQDPRQVEGNTIYF.

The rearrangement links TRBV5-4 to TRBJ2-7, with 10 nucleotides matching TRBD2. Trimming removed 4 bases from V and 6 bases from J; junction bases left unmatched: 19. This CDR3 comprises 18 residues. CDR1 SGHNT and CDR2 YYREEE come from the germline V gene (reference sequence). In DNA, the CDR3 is TGTGCCAGCAGCCGACCGAATCTAGCGGGAGCGGGGTTGGCCGAGCAGTACTTC. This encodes CASSRPNLAGAGLAEQYF.

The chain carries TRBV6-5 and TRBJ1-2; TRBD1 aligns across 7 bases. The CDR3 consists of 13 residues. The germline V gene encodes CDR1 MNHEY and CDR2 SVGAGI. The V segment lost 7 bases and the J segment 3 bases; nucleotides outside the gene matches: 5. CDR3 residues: CASTFGTDYGYTF. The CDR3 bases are TGTGCCAGCACCTTCGGGACAGACTATGGCTACACCTTC.